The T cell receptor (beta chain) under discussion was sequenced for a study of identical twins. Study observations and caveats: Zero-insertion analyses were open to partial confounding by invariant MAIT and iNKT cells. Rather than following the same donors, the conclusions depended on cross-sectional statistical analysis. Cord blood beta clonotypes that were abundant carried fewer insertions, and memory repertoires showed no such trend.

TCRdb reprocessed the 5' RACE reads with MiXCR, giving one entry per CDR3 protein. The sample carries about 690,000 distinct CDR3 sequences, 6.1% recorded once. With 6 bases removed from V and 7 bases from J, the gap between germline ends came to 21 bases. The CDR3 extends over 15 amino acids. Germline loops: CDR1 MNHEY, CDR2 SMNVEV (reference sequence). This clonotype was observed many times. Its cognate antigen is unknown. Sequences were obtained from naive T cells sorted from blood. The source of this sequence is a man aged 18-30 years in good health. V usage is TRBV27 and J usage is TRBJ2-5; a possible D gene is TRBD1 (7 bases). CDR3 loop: CASSPTRGVEVTQYF. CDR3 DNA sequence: TGTGCCAGCAGCCCCACCAGGGGGGTTGAGGTGACCCAGTACTTC.